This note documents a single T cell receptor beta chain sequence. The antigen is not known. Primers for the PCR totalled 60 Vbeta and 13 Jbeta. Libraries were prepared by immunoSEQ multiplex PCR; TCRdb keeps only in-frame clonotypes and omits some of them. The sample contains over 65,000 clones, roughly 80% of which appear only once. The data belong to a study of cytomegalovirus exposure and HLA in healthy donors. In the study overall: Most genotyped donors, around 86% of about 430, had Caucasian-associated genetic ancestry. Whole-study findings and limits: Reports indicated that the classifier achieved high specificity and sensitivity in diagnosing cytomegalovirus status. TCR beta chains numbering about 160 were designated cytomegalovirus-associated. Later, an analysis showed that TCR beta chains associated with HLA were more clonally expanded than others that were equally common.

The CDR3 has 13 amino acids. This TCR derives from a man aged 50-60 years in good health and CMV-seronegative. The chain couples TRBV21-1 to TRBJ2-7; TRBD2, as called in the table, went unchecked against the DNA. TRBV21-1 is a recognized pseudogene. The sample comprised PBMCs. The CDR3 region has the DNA TGTGCCAGCAGCAATGAGAGAAGTAATGAGCAGTACTTC. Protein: CASSNERSNEQYF.